Presented here are 11 T cell receptor beta chains from one specimen sequenced in a study of cytomegalovirus exposure and HLA in healthy donors. Primers for the PCR totalled 60 Vbeta and 13 Jbeta. Repertoires were generated with immunoSEQ multiplex PCR, while TCRdb's copy carries only in-frame clones and drops some. The data contain 200,000 to 250,000 clones, over 70% of them singletons. Sequencing used PBMCs. The source of these receptors is a woman aged 55-75 years in good health and CMV-seropositive.

Points on this clone: Sequence at one end of the junction differs from germline and may be a read error. This chain links TRBV7-9 with TRBJ2-7, with 8 bases identical to TRBD2. The CDR3 runs to 15 residues. CDR1 SEHNR and CDR2 FQNEAQ come from the germline V gene (reference sequence). The CDR3 spells CSSSSRTSRTYEQYF. CDR3 bases: TGTTCCAGCAGCTCAAGGACTAGCCGAACCTACGAGCAGTACTTC.

This clone has more than one count but fewer than ten. V usage is TRBV2 and J usage is TRBJ1-2; a weak D match, TRBD1 (6 bases). V dropped 5 bases and J dropped 1 base, with 20 bases sitting between them. This CDR3 contains 17 residues. Germline CDR1 and CDR2: SNHLY and FYNNEI. CDR3 nucleotides: TGTGCCAGCAGTCCCCTTTGGACAGAAAAACTTAACTATGGCTACACCTTC. It specifies CASSPLWTEKLNYGYTF.

This rearrangement joins TRBV30 to TRBJ1-1; possible D gene TRBD1, 6 bases. V was shortened by 2 bases and J by 6 bases, with 10 bases between the two germline ends. Germline loops: CDR1 GTSNPN, CDR2 SVGIG (reference sequence). The CDR3 totals 12 residues. The CDR3 DNA reads as TGTGCCTGGAGTCACAGGGTCGCTGAAGCTTTCTTT. Amino acids: CAWSHRVAEAFF. The entire variable domain, with the rest obtained from reference TRBV30 and TRBJ1-1, is as follows: SQTIHQWPATLVQPVGSPLSLECTVEGTSNPNLYWYRQAAGRGLQLLFYSVGIGQISSEVPQNLSASRPQDRQFILSSKKLLLSDSGFYLCAWSHRVAEAFFGQGTRLTVV.

The rearrangement uses TRBV11-2 and TRBJ1-2; D is undetermined. The CDR3 covers 12 residues. The germline V gene encodes CDR1 SGHAT and CDR2 FQNNGV. The V gene lost 0 bases and the J gene lost 4 bases, with 3 bases spanning the gap. This chain's CDR3 is CASSLDIYGYTF. The CDR3 nucleotides are TGTGCCAGCAGCTTAGACATCTATGGCTACACCTTC. Supplemented by reference TRBV11-2 and TRBJ1-2, the full variable domain reads EAGVAQSPRYKIIEKRQSVAFWCNPISGHATLYWYQQILGQGPKLLIQFQNNGVVDDSQLPKDRFSAERLKGVDSTLKIQPAKLEDSAVYLCASSLDIYGYTFGSGTRLTVV.

This clone was observed a handful of times. This chain uses TRBV11-2 with TRBJ1-5, with D possibly being TRBD1 (6 bases). Germline V gene data show CDR1 as SGHAT and CDR2 as FQNNGV. The CDR3 covers 14 residues. V was clipped by 5 bases and J by 7 bases, with 15 bases between them. This CDR3 is CASSRQEGGQPQHF. In DNA, the CDR3 is TGTGCCAGCAGCCGACAGGAAGGCGGGCAGCCCCAGCATTTT. Based on the CDR3 plus reference TRBV11-2 and TRBJ1-5, the full variable domain is EAGVAQSPRYKIIEKRQSVAFWCNPISGHATLYWYQQILGQGPKLLIQFQNNGVVDDSQLPKDRFSAERLKGVDSTLKIQPAKLEDSAVYLCASSRQEGGQPQHFGDGTRLSIL.

This chain links TRBV5-1 with TRBJ2-7; 7 bases match TRBD1. Germline V lookup: CDR1 SGHRS, CDR2 YFSETQ. V shed 0 bases and J 3 bases; nucleotides not matched to a gene: 6. This CDR3 has 15 amino acids. For the CDR3, the DNA is TGCGCCAGCAGCTTGGGCCCGGACAGGAGCTACGAGCAGTACTTC. This translates into CASSLGPDRSYEQYF.

The chain employs TRBV4-2 and TRBJ2-7, with unresolved D. Germline CDR1 and CDR2: LGHNA and YNFKEQ. CDR3 length equals 13 residues. The V and J ends lost 4 bases and 6 bases respectively, with 13 bases between them. CDR3 sequence reads: CASSRVVHSEQYF. CDR3 sequence (DNA): TGTGCCAGCAGCCGCGTGGTCCACTCCGAGCAGTACTTC.

V usage is TRBV5-4 and J usage is TRBJ1-6; 8 nucleotides align to TRBD1. The V gene's germline CDR1 is SGHNT and CDR2 YYREEE (reference sequence). With V trimmed by 3 bases and J by 8 bases, 7 bases remained unmatched. The CDR3 is made up of 15 amino acids. In DNA, the CDR3 is TGTGCCAGCAGCTCTCGACAGGGGTTTGATTCACCCCTCCACTTT. This encodes CASSSRQGFDSPLHF.

The rearrangement links TRBV7-3 to TRBJ2-1, with TRBD2 matching 13 bases. Germline loops: CDR1 SGHTA, CDR2 FQGTGA. This CDR3 has 15 amino acids. Trimming removed 5 bases from V and 6 bases from J; junction bases left unmatched: 4. CDR3 in amino acids: CASSPGLAGTNEQFF. In nucleotides, the CDR3 is TGTGCCAGCAGCCCGGGACTAGCGGGGACCAATGAGCAGTTCTTC.

This clone was detected a few times. The chain combines TRBV14 with TRBJ2-7, with 9 bases lining up with TRBD2. This CDR3 has 17 residues. Germline trimming cut 3 bases from V and 3 bases from J; bases unmatched to any gene: 12. The germline gives CDR1 SGHDN, CDR2 FVKESK. CDR3 DNA sequence: TGTGCCAGCAGCCAGGGACGTACTAGCGGGTTTTTCTACGAGCAGTACTTC. Translated, it gives CASSQGRTSGFFYEQYF.

The V call is TRBV6-5, the J call TRBJ1-2; TRBD1 might be the D (5 bases). Trimming left V 5 bases short and J 2 bases short, with 9 bases between. The CDR3 is 13 amino acids. Germline values: CDR1 MNHEY, CDR2 SVGAGI. The CDR3 coding sequence is TGTGCCAGCAGTGAACACAGGAACTATGGCTACACCTTC. Translating it yields CASSEHRNYGYTF.